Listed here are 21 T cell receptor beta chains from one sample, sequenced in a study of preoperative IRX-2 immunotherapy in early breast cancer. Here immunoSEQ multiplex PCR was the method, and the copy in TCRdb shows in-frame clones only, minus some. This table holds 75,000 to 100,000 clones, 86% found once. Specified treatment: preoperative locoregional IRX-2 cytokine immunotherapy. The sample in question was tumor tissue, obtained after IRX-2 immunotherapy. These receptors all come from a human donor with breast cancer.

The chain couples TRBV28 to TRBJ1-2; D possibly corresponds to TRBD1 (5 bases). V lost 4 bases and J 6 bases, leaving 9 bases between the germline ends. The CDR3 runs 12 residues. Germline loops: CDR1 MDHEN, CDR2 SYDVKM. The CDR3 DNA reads TGTGCCAGCAGTTCACGGGGCGATGGCTACACCTTC. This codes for CASSSRGDGYTF.

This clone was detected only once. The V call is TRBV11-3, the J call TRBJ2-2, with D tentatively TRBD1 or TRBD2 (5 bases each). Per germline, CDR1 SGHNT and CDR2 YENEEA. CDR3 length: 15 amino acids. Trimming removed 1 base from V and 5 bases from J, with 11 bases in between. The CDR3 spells CASSLGGAGTGELFF. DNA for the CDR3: TGTGCCAGCAGCTTAGGAGGGGCTGGGACCGGGGAGCTGTTTTTT.

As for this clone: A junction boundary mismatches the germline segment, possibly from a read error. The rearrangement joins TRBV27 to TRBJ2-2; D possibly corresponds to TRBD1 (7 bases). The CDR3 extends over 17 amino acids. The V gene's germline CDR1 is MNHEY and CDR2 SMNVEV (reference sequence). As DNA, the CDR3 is TGTGCCACCAGTGACCGTGGGACTTCAGGGGGTTACGGGGAGCTGTTTTTT. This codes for CATSDRGTSGGYGELFF.

The CDR3 DNA reads TGTGCCAGCAGTTACCGGATTGGGGGTAGCAATCAGCCCCAGCATTTT. Translating it yields CASSYRIGGSNQPQHF. J is TRBJ1-5 and V is TRBV6-8; maybe TRBD1 (5 bases). Trimming took 2 bases from V and 0 from J, leaving 11 bases between them. CDR3 length: 16 residues. In germline, CDR1 is MNHGY, CDR2 SAAAGT.

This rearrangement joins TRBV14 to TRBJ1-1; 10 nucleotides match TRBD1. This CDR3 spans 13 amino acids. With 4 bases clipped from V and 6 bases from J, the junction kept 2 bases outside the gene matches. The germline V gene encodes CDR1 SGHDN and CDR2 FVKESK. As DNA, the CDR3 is TGTGCCAGCAGCCGGGACAGGGGCTCTGAAGCTTTCTTT. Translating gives CASSRDRGSEAFF.

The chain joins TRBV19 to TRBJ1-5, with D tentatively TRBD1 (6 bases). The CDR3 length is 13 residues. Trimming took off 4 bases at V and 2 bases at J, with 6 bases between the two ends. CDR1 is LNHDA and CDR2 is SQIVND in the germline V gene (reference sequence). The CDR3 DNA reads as TGTGCCAGTAGTAACAGGGGCAATCAGCCCCAGCATTTT. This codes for CASSNRGNQPQHF.

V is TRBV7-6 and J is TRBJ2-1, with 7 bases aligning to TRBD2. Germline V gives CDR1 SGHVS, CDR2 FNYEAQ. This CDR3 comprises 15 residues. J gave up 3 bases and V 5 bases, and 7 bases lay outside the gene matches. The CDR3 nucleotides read TGTGCCAGCAGCCAAGTTGCTAGCGGCTACAATGAGCAGTTCTTC. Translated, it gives CASSQVASGYNEQFF. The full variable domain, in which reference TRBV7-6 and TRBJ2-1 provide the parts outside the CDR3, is GAGVSQSPRYKVTKRGQDVALRCDPISGHVSLYWYRQALGQGPEFLTYFNYEAQQDKSGLPNDRFSAERPEGSISTLTIQRTEQRDSAMYRCASSQVASGYNEQFFGPGTRLTVL.

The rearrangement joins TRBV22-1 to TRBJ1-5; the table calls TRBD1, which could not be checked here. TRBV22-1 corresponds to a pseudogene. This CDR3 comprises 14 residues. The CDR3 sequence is CASSSSGGIQPQHF. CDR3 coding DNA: TGTGCCAGCAGTTCTTCAGGGGGCATACAGCCCCAGCATTTT.

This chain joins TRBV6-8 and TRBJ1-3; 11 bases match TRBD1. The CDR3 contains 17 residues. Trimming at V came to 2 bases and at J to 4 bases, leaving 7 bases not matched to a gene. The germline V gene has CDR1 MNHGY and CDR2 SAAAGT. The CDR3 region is CASSYGTGGGKGNTIYF. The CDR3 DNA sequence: TGTGCCAGCAGTTACGGGACAGGGGGTGGGAAAGGAAACACCATATATTTT.

DNA of the CDR3: TGTGCCAGTAGGCGGGTCGTGAACACCGGGGAGCTGTTTTTT. It specifies CASRRVVNTGELFF. The chain joins TRBV19 to TRBJ2-2, with D possibly TRBD2 on 5 matching bases. Germline CDR1 reads LNHDA; CDR2 reads SQIVND (reference sequence). V dropped 6 bases and J dropped 1 base, with 9 bases sitting between them. CDR3 length: 14 amino acids.

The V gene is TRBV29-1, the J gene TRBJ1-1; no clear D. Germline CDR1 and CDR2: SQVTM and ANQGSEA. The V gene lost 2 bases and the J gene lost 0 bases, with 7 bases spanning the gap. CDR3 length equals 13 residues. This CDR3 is CSVEWGLNTEAFF. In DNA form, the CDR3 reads TGCAGCGTTGAATGGGGTCTGAACACTGAAGCTTTCTTT.

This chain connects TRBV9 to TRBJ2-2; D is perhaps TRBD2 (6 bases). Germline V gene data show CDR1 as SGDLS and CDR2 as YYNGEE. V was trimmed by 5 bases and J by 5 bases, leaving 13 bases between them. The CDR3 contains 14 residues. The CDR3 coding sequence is TGTGCCAGCAGTGACCGGGAGCGTACCGGGGAGCTGTTTTTT. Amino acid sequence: CASSDRERTGELFF.

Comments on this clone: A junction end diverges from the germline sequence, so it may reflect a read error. The CDR3 spells CARSLRDRSPGANVLTF. The CDR3 DNA follows: TGTGCCAGAAGCTTGCGGGATAGAAGCCCTGGGGCCAACGTCCTGACTTTC. The rearrangement joins TRBV7-1 to TRBJ2-6; TRBD2 might be the D (6 bases). TRBV7-1 qualifies as an ORF whose function is uncertain. The CDR3 totals 17 residues.

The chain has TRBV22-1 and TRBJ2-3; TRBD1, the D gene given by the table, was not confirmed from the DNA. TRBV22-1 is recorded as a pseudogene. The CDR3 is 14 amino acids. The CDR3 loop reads CTSSGQGWGDTQYF. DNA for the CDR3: TGTACCAGCAGTGGCCAGGGGTGGGGAGATACGCAGTATTTT.

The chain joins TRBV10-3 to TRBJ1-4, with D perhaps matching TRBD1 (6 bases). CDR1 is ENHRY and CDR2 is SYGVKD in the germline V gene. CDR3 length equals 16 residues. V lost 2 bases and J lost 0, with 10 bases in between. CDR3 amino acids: CAISEGTQATNEKLFF. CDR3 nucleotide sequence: TGTGCCATCAGTGAGGGGACACAGGCAACTAATGAAAAACTGTTTTTT.

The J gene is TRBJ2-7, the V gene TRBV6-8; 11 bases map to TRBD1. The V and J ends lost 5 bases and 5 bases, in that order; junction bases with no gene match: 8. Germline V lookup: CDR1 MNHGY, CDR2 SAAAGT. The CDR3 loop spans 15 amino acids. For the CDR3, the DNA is TGTGCCAGCAGTGCTCTACCGGGACAGGGGGACGAGCAGTACTTC. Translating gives CASSALPGQGDEQYF.

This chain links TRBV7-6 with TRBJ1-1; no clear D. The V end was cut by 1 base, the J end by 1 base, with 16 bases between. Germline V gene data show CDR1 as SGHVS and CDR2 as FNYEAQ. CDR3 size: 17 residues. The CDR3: CASSLGGGGDPNTEAFF. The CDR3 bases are TGTGCCAGCAGCTTAGGGGGAGGAGGTGATCCGAACACTGAAGCTTTCTTT.

CDR3 nucleotides: TGTGCCAGTAGTCCAAGACAGAACACTGAAGCTTTCTTT. It encodes CASSPRQNTEAFF. The gene calls are TRBV19 and TRBJ1-1; D ambiguous. The germline V and J ends were trimmed by 5 bases and 1 base, with 8 bases remaining between them. CDR1 is LNHDA and CDR2 is SQIVND in the germline V gene (reference sequence). This CDR3 has 13 amino acids.

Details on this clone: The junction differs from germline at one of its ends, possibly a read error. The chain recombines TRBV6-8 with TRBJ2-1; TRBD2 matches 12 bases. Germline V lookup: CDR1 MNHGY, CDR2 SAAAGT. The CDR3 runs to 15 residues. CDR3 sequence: CAISRLAGVNNEQFF. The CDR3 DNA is TGTGCCATCAGTAGACTAGCGGGGGTTAACAATGAGCAGTTCTTC.

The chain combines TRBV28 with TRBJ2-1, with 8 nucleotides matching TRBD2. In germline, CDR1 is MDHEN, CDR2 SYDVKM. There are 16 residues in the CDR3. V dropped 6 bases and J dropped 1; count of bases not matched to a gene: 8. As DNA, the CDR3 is TGTGCCAGCAGCCCCTCGAAGCGGGAGTCCTACAATGAGCAGTTCTTC. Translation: CASSPSKRESYNEQFF. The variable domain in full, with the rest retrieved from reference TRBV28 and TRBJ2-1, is DVKVTQSSRYLVKRTGEKVFLECVQDMDHENMFWYRQDPGLGLRLIYFSYDVKMKEKGDIPEGYSVSREKKERFSLILESASTNQTSMYLCASSPSKRESYNEQFFGPGTRLTVL.

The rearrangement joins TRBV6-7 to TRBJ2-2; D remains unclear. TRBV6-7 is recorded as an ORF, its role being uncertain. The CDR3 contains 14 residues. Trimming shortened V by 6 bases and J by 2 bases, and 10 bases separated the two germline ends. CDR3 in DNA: TGTGCCAGCAGCGCTAATCCCAACACCGGGGAGCTGTTTTTT. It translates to CASSANPNTGELFF.